This T cell receptor beta chain was documented in a study of patients and donors after allogeneic stem cell transplantation. This clonotype was detected once. TCRdb reprocessed the RT-PCR reads via MiXCR and lists one record per CDR3 protein. Seen here are 190,000 or so distinct CDR3 sequences, 41% observed once, and the top ten hold around 35%. The CDR3 length is 13 residues. Trimming removed 1 base from V and 9 bases from J, with 8 bases in between. The V gene's germline CDR1 is KGHDR and CDR2 SFDVKD. The sequenced sample consisted of blood, either unsorted or a sorted T cell fraction (not recorded which). The J gene is TRBJ2-2, the V gene TRBV24-1; D ambiguous. The receptor was isolated from a human donor who was either an allogeneic HSCT recipient or a stem cell or donor lymphocyte infusion donor (not recorded which). It is not recorded whose cells these are; they may come from a transplant donor. CDR3 sequence reads: CATSDLYIRELFF. The CDR3 DNA reads TGTGCCACCAGTGATTTATATATCAGGGAGCTGTTTTTT.